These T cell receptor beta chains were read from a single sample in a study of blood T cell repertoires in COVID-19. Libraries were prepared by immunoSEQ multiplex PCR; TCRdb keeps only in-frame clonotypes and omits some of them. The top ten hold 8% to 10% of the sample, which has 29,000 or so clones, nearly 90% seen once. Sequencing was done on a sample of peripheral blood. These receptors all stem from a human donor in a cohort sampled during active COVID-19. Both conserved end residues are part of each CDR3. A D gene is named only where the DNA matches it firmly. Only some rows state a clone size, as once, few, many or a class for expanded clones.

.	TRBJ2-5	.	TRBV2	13	CVSPPGVGETQYF	TGTGTAAGTCCGCCAGGGGTTGGGGAGACCCAGTACTTC
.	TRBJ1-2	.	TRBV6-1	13	CASSEKQHYGYTF	TGTGCCAGCAGTGAAAAACAGCATTATGGCTACACCTTC
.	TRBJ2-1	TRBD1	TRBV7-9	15	CASSIGQGLYNEQFF	TGTGCCAGCAGCATCGGACAGGGCCTATACAATGAGCAGTTCTTC
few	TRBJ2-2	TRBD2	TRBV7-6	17	CASSLGGSGGSTGELFF	TGTGCCAGCAGCTTAGGTGGGAGCGGGGGATCCACCGGGGAGCTGTTTTTT
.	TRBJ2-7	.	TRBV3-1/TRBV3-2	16	CASSRRPGQGSYEQYF	TGTGCCAGCAGCCGTAGACCGGGACAAGGTTCCTACGAGCAGTACTTC
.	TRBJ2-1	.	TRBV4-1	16	CASSFGPGSSYNEQFF	TGCGCCAGCAGCTTCGGCCCGGGGAGCTCCTACAATGAGCAGTTCTTC
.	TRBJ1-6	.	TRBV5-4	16	CASSLGPGNNNSPLHF	TGTGCCAGCAGCTTGGGACCGGGGAATAATAATTCACCCCTCCACTTT
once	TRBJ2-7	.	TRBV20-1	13	CSASSLATGEQYF	TGCAGTGCTAGTTCGCTAGCGACGGGCGAGCAGTACTTC
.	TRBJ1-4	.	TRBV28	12	CASGITGEKLFF	TGTGCCAGCGGCATAACAGGGGAAAAACTGTTTTTT
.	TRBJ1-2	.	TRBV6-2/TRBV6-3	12	CASSWDSSGYTF	TGTGCCAGCAGTTGGGACTCTAGTGGCTACACCTTC
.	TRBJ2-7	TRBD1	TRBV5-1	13	CASSSGGHYEQYF	TGCGCCAGCAGCTCAGGGGGACACTACGAGCAGTACTTC